This T cell receptor beta chain was recorded in a study of T-cell memory formation after mild COVID-19. Overall study context: Most TCR clusters belonged to a single donor. Study observations and caveats: The pre-infection memory compartment contained some responding clones, suggesting cross-reactive memory joined.

CDR1 SGHRS and CDR2 YFSETQ come from the germline V gene. The CDR3 has 14 residues. V lost 5 bases to trimming and J lost 7 bases, with 17 bases between them. This clonotype was detected a few times. Its antigen is undetermined. TCRdb analysed the 5' RACE reads with MiXCR anew, one entry per CDR3 protein. This table has about 600,000 distinct CDR3 sequences, roughly 21% appearing once. The TCR was taken from an adult woman who had mild COVID-19 (a few samples of this study predate the infection). Cell type and time point are not known. The chain links TRBV5-1 to TRBJ2-3; a weak D match, TRBD2 (7 bases). Sequenced sample: PBMCs or a T cell subset sorted from them (not recorded which). In DNA form, the CDR3 reads TGCGCCAGCAGATCCTCGGGGGGACAAAATACGCAGTATTTT. Protein product: CASRSSGGQNTQYF. Full variable domain (outside the CDR3, taken from reference TRBV5-1 and TRBJ2-3): KAGVTQTPRYLIKTRGQQVTLSCSPISGHRSVSWYQQTPGQGLQFLFEYFSETQRNKGNFPGRFSGRQFSNSRSEMNVSTLELGDSALYLCASRSSGGQNTQYFGPGTRLTVL.